This T cell receptor (beta chain) was sequenced in a study of blood T cell repertoires in COVID-19. The wider study: The study drew acute and convalescent COVID-19 samples from the United States, Italy and Spain. In each case, the material was cDNA or gDNA derived from T cells, B-cell-depleted T cells, or PBMCs.

Researchers sorted participants into cohorts using their self-reported clinical history. Clones were sequenced by immunoSEQ multiplex PCR, and TCRdb holds only the in-frame ones, with some missing. The repertoire holds a few hundred thousand clones, with around 80% as singletons. The sample taken for sequencing was PBMCs or T cells enriched from blood (not recorded which). The receptor was isolated from a man aged 25-40 years with acute COVID-19.

CDR3 sequence: CASIDMTWGGYGYTF. CDR3 DNA: TGTGCCAGCATCGACATGACTTGGGGGGGCTATGGCTACACCTTC. The chain couples TRBV2 to TRBJ1-2, with D perhaps matching TRBD1 (5 bases). Trimming shortened V by 7 bases and J by 4 bases, and 19 bases separated the two germline ends. Germline values: CDR1 SNHLY, CDR2 FYNNEI. This CDR3 comprises 15 residues.